The clone carrying this T cell receptor (beta chain) occurred a few times. The data belong to a study of patients and donors after allogeneic stem cell transplantation. V lost 3 bases to trimming and J lost 3 bases, with 12 bases between them. This CDR3 is built from 15 residues. CDR1 is SEHNR, CDR2 FQNEAQ, per germline (reference sequence). In TCRdb, the RT-PCR reads were re-called with MiXCR into one record per CDR3 protein. The repertoire holds 9,000 to 15,000 distinct CDR3 sequences, with 25% as singletons. This receptor was identified in a human donor who was either an allogeneic HSCT recipient or a stem cell or donor lymphocyte infusion donor (not recorded which). It is not recorded whose cells these are; they may come from a transplant donor. The sample consisted of blood, either unsorted or a sorted T cell fraction (not recorded which). The gene calls are TRBV7-9 and TRBJ1-5; D not certain. The CDR3 region is CASSFGSIPNQPQHF. CDR3 DNA: TGTGCCAGCAGCTTCGGCAGTATCCCCAATCAGCCCCAGCATTTT.